This entry lists 3 T cell receptor beta chains sequenced from one sample in a study of cytomegalovirus exposure and HLA in healthy donors. Primers for the PCR totalled 60 Vbeta and 13 Jbeta. Here immunoSEQ multiplex PCR was the method, and the copy in TCRdb shows in-frame clones only, minus some. The table records roughly 190,000 clones, around three quarters of them present only once. Sequencing was performed on PBMCs. These TCRs come from a woman younger than 45 in good health and CMV-seropositive.

This clone has at least ten counts. This sequence joins TRBV20-1 and TRBJ1-1; D is uncertain. The germline CDR1 and CDR2 sequences are DFQATT and SNEGSKA (reference sequence). There are 11 residues in the CDR3. The ends were cut back, 1 base at V and 4 bases at J, with 4 bases in the middle. The CDR3: CSARGATEAFF. The CDR3 bases are TGCAGTGCTAGAGGGGCCACTGAAGCTTTCTTT.

There are many counts of this clone. The V and J genes are TRBV4-3 and TRBJ1-2; unclear D gene. There are 14 residues in the CDR3. V lost 0 bases, J lost 8 bases, and 13 bases lay in between. CDR1 is LGHNA and CDR2 is YSLEER in the germline V gene. CDR3 coding DNA: TGCGCCAGCAGCCAAGATGGTCTTCGGGGAGGCTACACCTTC. This codes for CASSQDGLRGGYTF.

Notes on this clone: The missing conserved phenylalanine or tryptophan at the end of this CDR3 makes a read error likely. DNA for the CDR3: TGTGCCAGCAGTGCTAACAGGGGCTATGGCTACACCCTC. Translation: CASSANRGYGYTL. The chain has TRBV2 and TRBJ1-2, with 7 bases identical to TRBD1. V trimming: 4 bases; J trimming: 4 bases; junction bases outside the gene matches: 3. The CDR3 has 13 residues. In germline, CDR1 is SNHLY, CDR2 FYNNEI.